These 5 T cell receptor beta chains came from one sample sequenced in a study of T cells expressing NK-cell markers (dated by TCRdb to about 2020). Library preparation was by 5' RACE. Sequencing was carried out with an Illumina HiSeq 2000. One entry per CDR3 protein sequence results from the TCRdb reprocessing of the reads, with DNA left out. The sample table gives about 400,000 distinct CDR3 sequences. Over 8.5% of the sample belongs to the ten largest clones. Sequencing used blood T cells: a sorted CD56 or NKG2C T cell subset, CD4+ or CD8+ T cells, or bulk PBMC T cells (not recorded which). The receptors come from a woman aged 45-65 years in good health. Donor details come from another sample of the same person, matched by shared clones.

V and J are TRBV5-1 and TRBJ2-5; the D call of TRBD1 rests on TCRdb alone, since no DNA is present to check it. This CDR3 is built from 13 residues. Germline V gene lookup returns CDR1 SGHRS and CDR2 YFSETQ. The CDR3 sequence is CASSGTGVETQYF. Complete variable domain (other parts from reference TRBV5-1 and TRBJ2-5): KAGVTQTPRYLIKTRGQQVTLSCSPISGHRSVSWYQQTPGQGLQFLFEYFSETQRNKGNFPGRFSGRQFSNSRSEMNVSTLELGDSALYLCASSGTGVETQYFGPGTRLLVL.

This sequence joins TRBV4-1 and TRBJ1-1; with no DNA, the TCRdb D assignment of TRBD1 cannot be verified. The CDR3 sequence is 16 residues long. Germline V gene lookup returns CDR1 MGHRA and CDR2 YSYEKL. CDR3 amino acids: CASSQDPREMSAEAFF.

Here the CDR3 reads CASSEFRDPGGQVKNIQYF. The J gene is TRBJ2-4, the V gene TRBV10-2; checking the TCRdb D call of TRBD1 is not possible without DNA. Looked up from germline, CDR1 is WSHSY and CDR2 is SAAADI. This CDR3 region has 19 residues.

The chain uses TRBV29-1 and TRBJ1-2; checking the TCRdb D call of TRBD1 is not possible without DNA. The CDR3 length is 12 residues. Germline-derived CDR1 and CDR2 are SQVTM and ANQGSEA. The CDR3 is CSATDSPYGYTF. Looking up the rest from reference TRBV29-1 and TRBJ1-2 gives the full variable domain: SAVISQKPSRDICQRGTSLTIQCQVDSQVTMMFWYRQQPGQSLTLIATANQGSEATYESGFVIDKFPISRPNLTFSTLTVSNMSPEDSSIYLCSATDSPYGYTFGSGTRLTVV.

This chain links TRBV3-1 with TRBJ1-5. Per the germline V gene, CDR1 is LGHDT and CDR2 is YNNKEL (reference sequence). The CDR3 sequence is 14 residues long. This CDR3 is CASSQEPGLVPQHF.